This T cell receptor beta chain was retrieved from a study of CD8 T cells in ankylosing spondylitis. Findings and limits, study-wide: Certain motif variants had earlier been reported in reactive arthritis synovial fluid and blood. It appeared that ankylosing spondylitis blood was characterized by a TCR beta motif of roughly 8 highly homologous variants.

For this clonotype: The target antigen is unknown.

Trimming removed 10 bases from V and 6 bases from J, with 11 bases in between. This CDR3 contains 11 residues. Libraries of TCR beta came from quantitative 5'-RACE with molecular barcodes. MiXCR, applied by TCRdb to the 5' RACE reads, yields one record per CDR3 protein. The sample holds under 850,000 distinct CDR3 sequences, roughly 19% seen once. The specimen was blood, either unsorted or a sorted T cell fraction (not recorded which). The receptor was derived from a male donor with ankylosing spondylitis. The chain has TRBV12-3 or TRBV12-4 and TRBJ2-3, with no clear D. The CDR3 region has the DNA TGTGCCACCTCACCCAGGGATACGCAGTATTTT. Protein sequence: CATSPRDTQYF.